These T cell receptor beta chains were read from a single sample in a study of blood T cell repertoires in COVID-19. The repertoire was sequenced with immunoSEQ multiplex PCR; TCRdb's copy has only in-frame clones and lacks some. This sample has some 250,000 clones; about 90% occur once, and the top ten carry 3% to 3.5%. Sequences were obtained from peripheral blood. The origin of the receptors is a woman between 25 and 40 years old who had recovered from COVID-19. The CDR3 runs from the conserved cysteine through the conserved F or W. The D gene is left open where the match is weak. Expanded clones are given a class, and other clones once, few, many or no size at all.

CDR3 DNA: TGTGCCAGCAGCTTGGATACGGACAATGAGCAGTTCTTC
CDR3 protein: CASSLDTDNEQFF
clone size: .
V gene: TRBV5-6
J gene: TRBJ2-1
D gene: .

CDR3 DNA: TGTGCCAGCAGCTTCGGGCTGGGGGGCTATGGCTACACCTTC
CDR3 protein: CASSFGLGGYGYTF
clone size: few
V gene: TRBV5-6
J gene: TRBJ1-2
D gene: .

CDR3 DNA: TGTGCCACCAGAGACAGGCAGGGTTCCTACGAGCAGTACTTC
CDR3 protein: CATRDRQGSYEQYF
clone size: .
V gene: TRBV19
J gene: TRBJ2-7
D gene: .

CDR3 DNA: TGCAGCGTTACAGGGCGGGCCACTGAAGCTTTCTTT
CDR3 protein: CSVTGRATEAFF
clone size: .
V gene: TRBV29-1
J gene: TRBJ1-1
D gene: .

CDR3 DNA: TGTGCCAGCAGCTTAGGGGGCCCGGGTTGGGAGACCCAGTACTTC
CDR3 protein: CASSLGGPGWETQYF
clone size: .
V gene: TRBV11-2
J gene: TRBJ2-5
D gene: .

CDR3 DNA: TGTGCCAGTAGTATAGATCTAAGGGGGTCTGGGGCCAACGTCCTGACTTTC
CDR3 protein: CASSIDLRGSGANVLTF
clone size: .
V gene: TRBV19
J gene: TRBJ2-6
D gene: .

CDR3 DNA: TGTGCCAGCAGTTTATCGGCTAGTTTGGAGACCCAGTACTTC
CDR3 protein: CASSLSASLETQYF
clone size: .
V gene: TRBV27
J gene: TRBJ2-5
D gene: .

CDR3 DNA: TGCGCCAGCAGCACCGAAACTAGCTACAATGAGCAGTTCTTC
CDR3 protein: CASSTETSYNEQFF
clone size: .
V gene: TRBV5-1
J gene: TRBJ2-1
D gene: .

CDR3 DNA: TGTGCCAGCAGATTAGGCGGCTCCTACGAGCAGTACTTC
CDR3 protein: CASRLGGSYEQYF
clone size: .
V gene: TRBV13
J gene: TRBJ2-7
D gene: .

CDR3 DNA: TGTGCCAGCAGTCAGCAGGGTTTTGACACTGAAGCTTTCTTT
CDR3 protein: CASSQQGFDTEAFF
clone size: .
V gene: TRBV6-2/TRBV6-3
J gene: TRBJ1-1
D gene: .

CDR3 DNA: TGTGCCAGTAGTGCGACTAGATCTGAAGCTTTCTTT
CDR3 protein: CASSATRSEAFF
clone size: .
V gene: TRBV19
J gene: TRBJ1-1
D gene: .

CDR3 DNA: TGTGCCAGCAGTTTTTCGGCGGGGGGGCTCAATCCCTACAATGAGCAGTTCTTC
CDR3 protein: CASSFSAGGLNPYNEQFF
clone size: once
V gene: TRBV27
J gene: TRBJ2-1
D gene: TRBD2

CDR3 DNA: TGTGCCACCAGTGACCCTACCGGGACAGATACGCAGTATTTT
CDR3 protein: CATSDPTGTDTQYF
clone size: once
V gene: TRBV24-1
J gene: TRBJ2-3
D gene: .

CDR3 DNA: TGCGCCAGCGATCCCGGGACAGGGTACGAGCAGTACTTC
CDR3 protein: CASDPGTGYEQYF
clone size: once
V gene: TRBV10-2
J gene: TRBJ2-7
D gene: TRBD1

CDR3 DNA: TGTGCCAGCGCCAATCCGGGACTAGCGGGGGGAATCTTCAATGAGCAGTTCTTC
CDR3 protein: CASANPGLAGGIFNEQFF
clone size: .
V gene: TRBV19
J gene: TRBJ2-1
D gene: TRBD2

CDR3 DNA: TGTGCCAGCAGTGTATCCCGAGGTGGGACTGAAGCTTTCTTT
CDR3 protein: CASSVSRGGTEAFF
clone size: .
V gene: TRBV2
J gene: TRBJ1-1
D gene: .

CDR3 DNA: TGCGCCAGCAGTGAGCCTGACAGGGGTCCAGGCAATGAGCAGTTCTTC
CDR3 protein: CASSEPDRGPGNEQFF
clone size: .
V gene: TRBV10-1
J gene: TRBJ2-1
D gene: TRBD1

CDR3 DNA: TGTGCCAGCCGTTCAGGGGAAGACTACAATGAGCAGTTCTTC
CDR3 protein: CASRSGEDYNEQFF
clone size: .
V gene: TRBV6-5
J gene: TRBJ2-1
D gene: .

CDR3 DNA: TGTGCCAGCAGCCAAGGGGGACTAGCGGATGAGCAGTTCTTC
CDR3 protein: CASSQGGLADEQFF
clone size: .
V gene: TRBV3-1/TRBV3-2
J gene: TRBJ2-1
D gene: TRBD2

CDR3 DNA: TGCAGCATTTCAGGGGGCTGGGGCTATGGCTACACCTTC
CDR3 protein: CSISGGWGYGYTF
clone size: .
V gene: TRBV29-1
J gene: TRBJ1-2
D gene: TRBD1

CDR3 DNA: TGTGCCAGCAGGGCCGGGACAGGGGGTAGAAGCACTGAAGCTTTCTTT
CDR3 protein: CASRAGTGGRSTEAFF
clone size: .
V gene: TRBV5-8
J gene: TRBJ1-1
D gene: TRBD1

CDR3 DNA: TGTGCCAGCAGCCCACAGGGGGCTAATGAAAAACTGTTTTTT
CDR3 protein: CASSPQGANEKLFF
clone size: .
V gene: TRBV6-5
J gene: TRBJ1-4
D gene: TRBD1

CDR3 DNA: TGTGCCAGCAGTACTGACAGGGGTTACTATGGCTACACCTTC
CDR3 protein: CASSTDRGYYGYTF
clone size: few
V gene: TRBV6-5
J gene: TRBJ1-2
D gene: TRBD1

CDR3 DNA: TGTGCCAGCAGGGAGTCGGCGGCAGGCTACACCTTC
CDR3 protein: CASRESAAGYTF
clone size: .
V gene: TRBV2
J gene: TRBJ1-2
D gene: .

CDR3 DNA: TGCGCCAGCAGCCAAGCTCCCGGGACACCCGCCTACGAGCAGTACTTC
CDR3 protein: CASSQAPGTPAYEQYF
clone size: .
V gene: TRBV4-3
J gene: TRBJ2-7
D gene: .

CDR3 DNA: TGTGCCAGCAGCCCCCCGTGGGTCCAGGGTTTCGGGGATACGCAGTATTTT
CDR3 protein: CASSPPWVQGFGDTQYF
clone size: few
V gene: TRBV14
J gene: TRBJ2-3
D gene: .

CDR3 DNA: TGTGCCAGCAGTGAATGGGACAGGGAGCAGTACTTC
CDR3 protein: CASSEWDREQYF
clone size: .
V gene: TRBV2
J gene: TRBJ2-7
D gene: TRBD1

CDR3 DNA: TGTGCCAGCAGTTTGAACAGGGGGGGCACTGAAGCTTTCTTT
CDR3 protein: CASSLNRGGTEAFF
clone size: few
V gene: TRBV6-5
J gene: TRBJ1-1
D gene: TRBD1

CDR3 DNA: TGCGCCAGCAGCTTGGGGCAGTACTCCTACGAGCAGTACTTC
CDR3 protein: CASSLGQYSYEQYF
clone size: few
V gene: TRBV5-1
J gene: TRBJ2-7
D gene: .

CDR3 DNA: TGCGCCAGCAGCTTGGGGGTAGTAATGGGACAGGGGCTATCAATCGTGTTCTTC
CDR3 protein: CASSLGVVMGQGLSIVFF
clone size: .
V gene: TRBV5-1
J gene: TRBJ2-1
D gene: TRBD1

CDR3 DNA: TGTGCCAGCAGCGACTGGACTAGCGGTAATACGCAGTATTTT
CDR3 protein: CASSDWTSGNTQYF
clone size: once
V gene: TRBV9
J gene: TRBJ2-3
D gene: TRBD2

CDR3 DNA: TGTGCCAGCAGCTTCAGGACAGGGGGCGGTGAGCAGTTCTTC
CDR3 protein: CASSFRTGGGEQFF
clone size: once
V gene: TRBV9
J gene: TRBJ2-1
D gene: TRBD1

CDR3 DNA: TGTGCCAGCAGCCAAGGGGGGGGGTTCAATGAGCAGTTCTTC
CDR3 protein: CASSQGGGFNEQFF
clone size: .
V gene: TRBV4-2
J gene: TRBJ2-1
D gene: TRBD2

CDR3 DNA: TGTGCCAGCAGCTTGCATGCAGGTCAAGAGACCCAGTACTTC
CDR3 protein: CASSLHAGQETQYF
clone size: .
V gene: TRBV5-4
J gene: TRBJ2-5
D gene: .

CDR3 DNA: TGTGCCAGTAGTATAGCCCGACAGTCGTACGAGCAGTACTTC
CDR3 protein: CASSIARQSYEQYF
clone size: .
V gene: TRBV19
J gene: TRBJ2-7
D gene: .

CDR3 DNA: TGTGCCAGCAGCCAGGCAGGAGGCAATGAGCAGTTCTTC
CDR3 protein: CASSQAGGNEQFF
clone size: .
V gene: TRBV5-4
J gene: TRBJ2-1
D gene: .

CDR3 DNA: TGTGCCAGCACCCGGGACAGGGGGCAGTTGGAGACCCAGTACTTC
CDR3 protein: CASTRDRGQLETQYF
clone size: .
V gene: TRBV5-8
J gene: TRBJ2-5
D gene: TRBD1

CDR3 DNA: TGTGCCAGCAGCTTTTTGGCAGACAGTACCTACGAGCAGTACTTC
CDR3 protein: CASSFLADSTYEQYF
clone size: .
V gene: TRBV7-6
J gene: TRBJ2-7
D gene: .